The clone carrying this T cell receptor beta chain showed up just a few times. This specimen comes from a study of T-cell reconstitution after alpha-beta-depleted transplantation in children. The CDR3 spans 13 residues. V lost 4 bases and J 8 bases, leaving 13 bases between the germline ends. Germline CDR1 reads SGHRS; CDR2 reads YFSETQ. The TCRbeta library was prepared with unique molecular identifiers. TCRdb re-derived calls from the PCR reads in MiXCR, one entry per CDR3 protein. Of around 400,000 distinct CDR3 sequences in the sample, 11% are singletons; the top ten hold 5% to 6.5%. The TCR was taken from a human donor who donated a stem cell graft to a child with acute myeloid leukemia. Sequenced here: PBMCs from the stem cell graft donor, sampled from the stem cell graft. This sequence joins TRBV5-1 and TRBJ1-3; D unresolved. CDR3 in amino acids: CASSVAEADTIYF. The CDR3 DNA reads TGCGCCAGCAGCGTGGCCGAGGCGGACACCATATATTTT.